The 2 T cell receptor beta chains below all came from one sample that was sequenced in a study of blood T cell repertoires in COVID-19. Produced via immunoSEQ multiplex PCR; TCRdb's table is partial and in-frame only. Of tens of thousands of clones in the sample, approximately 83% were seen once. The sample comprised peripheral blood. The receptors were sampled from a man aged 40-50 years with acute or convalescent COVID-19.

The V gene is TRBV27, the J gene TRBJ1-1; 7 bases agree with TRBD1. CDR1 is MNHEY and CDR2 is SMNVEV in the germline V gene (reference sequence). The CDR3 loop spans 13 amino acids. The V segment lost 0 bases and the J segment 7 bases; nucleotides outside the gene matches: 2. CDR3 DNA sequence: TGTGCCAGCAGTTTATCCCGGACAGGTGAAGCTTTCTTT. Translating gives CASSLSRTGEAFF.

The rearrangement uses TRBV12-5 and TRBJ1-1; D gene uncertain. Per the germline V gene, CDR1 is LGHNT and CDR2 is FRNRAP. The V end lost 5 bases, the J end lost 1 base, and 8 bases lay between the germline ends. This CDR3 has 13 residues. CDR3 sequence reads: CASGREANTEAFF. The DNA of the CDR3 is TGTGCTAGTGGTCGCGAGGCGAACACTGAAGCTTTCTTT.